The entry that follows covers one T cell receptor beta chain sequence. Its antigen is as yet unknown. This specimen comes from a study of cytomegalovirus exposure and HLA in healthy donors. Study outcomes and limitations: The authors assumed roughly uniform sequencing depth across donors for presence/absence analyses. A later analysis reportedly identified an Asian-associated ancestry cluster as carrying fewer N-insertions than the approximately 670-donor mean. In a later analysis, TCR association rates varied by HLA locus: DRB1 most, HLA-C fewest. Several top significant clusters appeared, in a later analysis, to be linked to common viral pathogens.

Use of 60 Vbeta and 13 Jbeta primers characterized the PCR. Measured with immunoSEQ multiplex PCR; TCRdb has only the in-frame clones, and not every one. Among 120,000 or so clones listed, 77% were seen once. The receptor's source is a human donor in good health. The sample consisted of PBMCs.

The CDR3 nucleotides read TGTGCCAGCAGCTTACGCCAGGCCTACGAGCAGTACTTC. As protein: CASSLRQAYEQYF. This sequence joins TRBV13 and TRBJ2-7; no clear D gene. The germline V gene encodes CDR1 PRHDT and CDR2 FYEKMQ (reference sequence). V gave up 2 bases and J gave up 2 bases, with 7 bases separating them. CDR3 length equals 13 residues.